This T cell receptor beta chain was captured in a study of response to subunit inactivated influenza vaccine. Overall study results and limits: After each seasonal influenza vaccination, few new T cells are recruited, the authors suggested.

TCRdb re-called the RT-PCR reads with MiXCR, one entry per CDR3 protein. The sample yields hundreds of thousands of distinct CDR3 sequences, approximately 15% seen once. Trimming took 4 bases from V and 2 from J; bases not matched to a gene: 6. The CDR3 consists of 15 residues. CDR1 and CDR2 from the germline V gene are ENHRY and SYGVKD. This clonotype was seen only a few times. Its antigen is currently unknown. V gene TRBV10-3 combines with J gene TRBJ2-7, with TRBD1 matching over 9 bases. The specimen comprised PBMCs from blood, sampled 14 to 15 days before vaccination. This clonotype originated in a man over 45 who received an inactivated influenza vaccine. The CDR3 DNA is TGTGCCATCAGTGGAGGACGACAGGGGGCCTACGAGCAGTACTTC. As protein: CAISGGRQGAYEQYF.